These 30 T cell receptor beta chains share one sample of origin, sequenced in a study of siplizumab effects on memory and regulatory T cells. Assay: immunoSEQ multiplex PCR; the TCRdb copy retains only in-frame clones and omits some. The sample includes around 100,000 clones, about nine tenths of them seen just once. The material sequenced was CD4+ T cells sorted from blood. The source of these receptors is a human donor in good health.

The chain joins TRBV7-9 to TRBJ2-7; 11 bases line up with TRBD1. The length of the CDR3 is 15 residues. The J segment lost 3 bases and the V segment lost 5 bases, leaving 6 bases of the junction unmatched. From germline, CDR1 is SEHNR and CDR2 FQNEAQ (reference sequence). CDR3 in DNA: TGTGCCAGCAGCGCCCGGGACAGGGGGAACTACGAGCAGTACTTC. Amino acid sequence: CASSARDRGNYEQYF.

The gene calls are TRBV12-5 and TRBJ1-3, with D perhaps TRBD1 (6 bases). From germline, CDR1 is LGHNT and CDR2 FRNRAP. This CDR3 is built from 20 residues. V lost 3 bases, J lost 0 bases, and 24 bases lay in between. The CDR3 DNA reads TGTGCTAGTGGTTTTCGTATGGGGCCCACGACAGGAAGCTCTGGAAACACCATATATTTT. This codes for CASGFRMGPTTGSSGNTIYF.

A single count supports this clone. The chain carries TRBV6-5 and TRBJ1-2; 8 bases match TRBD1. CDR3 length equals 16 residues. Germline V gene lookup returns CDR1 MNHEY and CDR2 SVGAGI. The V gene end was trimmed by 4 bases and the J gene end by 0 bases; junction bases not matched to a gene: 7. The CDR3 DNA reads as TGTGCCAGCAGTTTGAACAGGGGGATAGCTAACTATGGCTACACCTTC. This translates into CASSLNRGIANYGYTF.

V and J are TRBV11-2 and TRBJ2-5; no clear D gene. The CDR3 totals 14 residues. Trimming removed 5 bases from V and 2 bases from J, with 12 bases in between. Germline assignment: CDR1 SGHAT and CDR2 FQNNGV. The CDR3 loop reads CASSPTFGQETQYF. The CDR3 nucleotides are TGTGCCAGCAGCCCGACATTTGGACAAGAGACCCAGTACTTC.

The V call is TRBV6-5, the J call TRBJ1-4; D gene ambiguous. Germline CDR1 is MNHEY and CDR2 is SVGAGI. Trimming cost V 6 bases and J 6 bases, with 5 bases left between them. The CDR3 loop spans 11 amino acids. CDR3 bases: TGTGCCAGCAGGTGGGATGAAAAACTGTTTTTT. It translates to CASRWDEKLFF.

The genes are TRBV6-1 and TRBJ2-2; TRBD1 is a possible D gene (6 bases). This CDR3 has 16 residues. V was shortened by 2 bases and J by 1 base, with 11 bases between the two germline ends. Germline CDR1 MNHNS, CDR2 SASEGT. In DNA, the CDR3 is TGTGCCAGCAGTGAATTTGTGACAGGGAACACCGGGGAGCTGTTTTTT. The encoded protein is CASSEFVTGNTGELFF.

V usage is TRBV7-8 and J usage is TRBJ2-7; TRBD2 agrees at 9 bases. This CDR3 has 16 amino acids. Germline CDR1 and CDR2: SGHVS and FQNEAQ. The ends lost 4 bases at V and 4 bases at J; junction bases unmatched: 11. The CDR3 sequence is CASSSLAGGGTYEQYF. The CDR3 DNA follows: TGTGCCAGCAGCTCGCTGGCGGGGGGGGGAACGTACGAGCAGTACTTC.

The chain employs TRBV18 and TRBJ2-3; 11 nucleotides line up with TRBD2. The CDR3 runs to 15 residues. Looked up from germline, CDR1 is KGHSH and CDR2 is LQKENI. V lost 5 bases and J lost 2; bases outside the gene matches: 3. DNA for the CDR3: TGTGCCAGCTCAGAGGGACTAGCGGCCACAGATACGCAGTATTTT. This translates into CASSEGLAATDTQYF. The full variable domain, with the rest looked up from reference TRBV18 and TRBJ2-3, is NAGVMQNPRHLVRRRGQEARLRCSPMKGHSHVYWYRQLPEEGLKFMVYLQKENIIDESGMPKERFSAEFPKEGPSILRIQQVVRGDSAAYFCASSEGLAATDTQYFGPGTRLTVL.

This chain joins TRBV21-1 and TRBJ2-1; the table's D call TRBD1 went unverified against the DNA. TRBV21-1 counts as a pseudogene. The CDR3 loop spans 14 amino acids. The CDR3 sequence is CASSAYLTANEQFF. For the CDR3, the DNA is TGTGCCAGCAGCGCGTACTTAACAGCCAATGAGCAGTTCTTC.

V is TRBV10-3 and J is TRBJ2-7; D not certain. The CDR3 spans 14 residues. Germline V gene data show CDR1 as ENHRY and CDR2 as SYGVKD. V was trimmed by 0 bases and J by 3 bases, leaving 9 bases between them. As DNA, the CDR3 is TGTGCCATCAGTGAGTCAGGACGGTACTACGAGCAGTACTTC. Translated: CAISESGRYYEQYF.

The V call is TRBV7-9, the J call TRBJ2-5; D unclear. Trimming pared 4 bases from V and 1 base from J, leaving 1 base between. The CDR3 totals 11 residues. Germline V CDR1 and CDR2: SEHNR, FQNEAQ (reference sequence). The CDR3 DNA reads TGTGCCAGCAGCTCCCAAGAGACCCAGTACTTC. Translated: CASSSQETQYF.

This chain joins TRBV7-3 and TRBJ2-5; no reliable D call. Germline V gene sequence: CDR1 SGHTA, CDR2 FQGTGA. Trimming removed 1 base at V and 5 bases at J, with 11 bases between. The CDR3 covers 14 residues. The CDR3 reads CASSLIPESETQYF. In DNA, the CDR3 is TGTGCCAGCAGCTTAATTCCCGAGAGTGAGACCCAGTACTTC. The full variable domain, rest sourced from reference TRBV7-3 and TRBJ2-5, is GAGVSQTPSNKVTEKGKYVELRCDPISGHTALYWYRQSLGQGPEFLIYFQGTGAADDSGLPNDRFFAVRPEGSVSTLKIQRTERGDSAVYLCASSLIPESETQYFGPGTRLLVL.

The chain combines TRBV7-2 with TRBJ1-1; D is unresolved. The CDR3 length is 15 residues. Germline CDR1 and CDR2: SGHTA and FQGNSA. Trimming stripped 2 bases from V and 9 bases from J, with 19 bases between. The CDR3 DNA follows: TGTGCCAGCAGCTTATCTGACCAGGAGTTTTTAAAAGCTTTCTTT. Amino acids: CASSLSDQEFLKAFF.

V gene TRBV9 combines with J gene TRBJ2-7; 9 bases agree with TRBD1. The CDR3 has 16 amino acids. The germline CDR1 and CDR2 sequences are SGDLS and YYNGEE. The V gene end was trimmed by 0 bases and the J gene end by 3 bases; junction bases not matched to a gene: 7. CDR3 in amino acids: CASSVGPGQGIYEQYF. CDR3 DNA sequence: TGTGCCAGCAGCGTAGGGCCCGGACAGGGGATCTACGAGCAGTACTTC.

The rearrangement uses TRBV9 and TRBJ1-5; D remains ambiguous. Germline assignment: CDR1 SGDLS and CDR2 YYNGEE. This CDR3 is built from 13 residues. V gave up 3 bases and J gave up 8 bases, with 12 bases separating them. The DNA of the CDR3 is TGTGCCAGCAGCGGGGGATCCCTAGAGCCCCAGCATTTT. It encodes CASSGGSLEPQHF.

With respect to this clone: Additional DNA sequences in this sample encode the identical CDR3. The V and J genes are TRBV18 and TRBJ1-5; a weak D match, TRBD1 (5 bases). Germline CDR1 reads KGHSH; CDR2 reads LQKENI. Trimming took 3 bases from V and 4 from J, leaving 7 bases between them. This CDR3 spans 13 amino acids. The CDR3 here is CASSPGQNQPQHF. The CDR3 DNA sequence: TGTGCCAGCTCACCGGGGCAGAATCAGCCCCAGCATTTT.

The rearrangement joins TRBV18 to TRBJ2-7; the D call may be TRBD1 or TRBD2 (5 bases each). CDR1 is KGHSH, CDR2 LQKENI, per germline. Between the trimmed V and J ends, which lost 6 bases and 2 bases, there was a span of 17 bases. The length of the CDR3 is 15 residues. CDR3 loop: CASSGDLDGTYEQYF. The CDR3 nucleotides read TGTGCCAGCTCGGGGGATCTGGACGGAACCTACGAGCAGTACTTC. Full variable domain (rest looked up from reference TRBV18 and TRBJ2-7): NAGVMQNPRHLVRRRGQEARLRCSPMKGHSHVYWYRQLPEEGLKFMVYLQKENIIDESGMPKERFSAEFPKEGPSILRIQQVVRGDSAAYFCASSGDLDGTYEQYFGPGTRLTVT.

The chain recombines TRBV28 with TRBJ1-1; D call uncertain. Per germline, CDR1 MDHEN and CDR2 SYDVKM. The CDR3 has 14 amino acids. Trimming pared 2 bases from V and 3 bases from J, leaving 10 bases between. CDR3 loop: CASSLVGWDTEAFF. CDR3 in DNA: TGTGCCAGCAGTTTAGTCGGGTGGGACACTGAAGCTTTCTTT. The full variable domain, with the rest looked up from reference TRBV28 and TRBJ1-1, is DVKVTQSSRYLVKRTGEKVFLECVQDMDHENMFWYRQDPGLGLRLIYFSYDVKMKEKGDIPEGYSVSREKKERFSLILESASTNQTSMYLCASSLVGWDTEAFFGQGTRLTVV.

This chain links TRBV6-5 with TRBJ2-7, with TRBD2 matching 9 bases. The CDR3 consists of 16 residues. The ends lost 4 bases at V and 0 bases at J; junction bases unmatched: 7. Per germline, CDR1 MNHEY and CDR2 SVGAGI. CDR3 nucleotide sequence: TGTGCCAGCAGTTCTCCGCTAGCGGGGAGCTCCTACGAGCAGTACTTC. This encodes CASSSPLAGSSYEQYF.

The chain carries TRBV9 and TRBJ1-1; no firm D call. The V gene lost 0 bases and the J gene lost 1 base, with 10 bases spanning the gap. Germline V CDR1 and CDR2: SGDLS, YYNGEE. The CDR3 has 15 amino acids. The CDR3 DNA sequence: TGTGCCAGCAGCGTAGGGCCCGCCCCGAACACTGAAGCTTTCTTT. This codes for CASSVGPAPNTEAFF. The whole variable domain, filled in from reference TRBV9 and TRBJ1-1, reads DSGVTQTPKHLITATGQRVTLRCSPRSGDLSVYWYQQSLDQGLQFLIQYYNGEERAKGNILERFSAQQFPDLHSELNLSSLELGDSALYFCASSVGPAPNTEAFFGQGTRLTVV.

The CDR3 DNA is TGTGCCAGCAGTCGGGACAGCCGCTATAATTCACCCCTCCACTTT. Translation: CASSRDSRYNSPLHF. This chain joins TRBV28 and TRBJ1-6, with 7 positions matching TRBD1. V gave up 5 bases and J gave up 3 bases; unmatched junction bases: 4. The CDR3 length is 15 residues. Germline V gene sequence: CDR1 MDHEN, CDR2 SYDVKM.

The genes are TRBV5-1 and TRBJ1-4, with D possibly TRBD1 on 5 matching bases. With 2 bases removed from V and 5 bases from J, the gap between germline ends came to 13 bases. CDR3 length equals 15 residues. Germline CDR1 and CDR2: SGHRS and YFSETQ. The CDR3 loop is CASSLFLGENEKLFF. The CDR3 DNA reads TGCGCCAGCAGCTTATTCTTGGGGGAGAATGAAAAACTGTTTTTT. Using reference TRBV5-1 and TRBJ1-4 for the parts outside the CDR3, the full variable domain is KAGVTQTPRYLIKTRGQQVTLSCSPISGHRSVSWYQQTPGQGLQFLFEYFSETQRNKGNFPGRFSGRQFSNSRSEMNVSTLELGDSALYLCASSLFLGENEKLFFGSGTQLSVL.

The V and J genes are TRBV11-3 and TRBJ2-5, with D tentatively TRBD1 (6 bases). V lost 5 bases and J lost 4, with 8 bases in between. The CDR3 extends over 12 amino acids. Germline V gene data show CDR1 as SGHNT and CDR2 as YENEEA. In DNA form, the CDR3 reads TGTGCCAGCAGCCGAGGGGGAGAGACCCAGTACTTC. Amino acid sequence: CASSRGGETQYF.

The gene calls are TRBV27 and TRBJ1-2; D is uncertain. This CDR3 is 12 amino acids long. Germline loops: CDR1 MNHEY, CDR2 SMNVEV (reference sequence). V was trimmed by 8 bases and J by 7 bases, leaving 14 bases between them. The DNA for the CDR3 is TGTGCCAGCTCCCGAGAAGGTTTTGGCTACACCTTC. As protein: CASSREGFGYTF.

V is TRBV19 and J is TRBJ1-2, with D perhaps matching TRBD1 (6 bases). V lost 5 bases to trimming and J lost 5 bases, with 12 bases between them. Per germline, CDR1 LNHDA and CDR2 SQIVND (reference sequence). The CDR3 totals 13 residues. As DNA, the CDR3 is TGTGCCAGTAGTGCGAGGACAGCTTATGGCTACACCTTC. Translation: CASSARTAYGYTF. The whole variable domain, filled in from reference TRBV19 and TRBJ1-2, reads DGGITQSPKYLFRKEGQNVTLSCEQNLNHDAMYWYRQDPGQGLRLIYYSQIVNDFQKGDIAEGYSVSREKKESFPLTVTSAQKNPTAFYLCASSARTAYGYTFGSGTRLTVV.

CDR3 region: CASSPYRVPNYGYTF. DNA of the CDR3: TGTGCCAGCAGCCCCTACAGGGTGCCTAACTATGGCTACACCTTC. The V call is TRBV7-2, the J call TRBJ1-2; D may be TRBD1 (6 bases). The CDR3 covers 15 residues. CDR1 and CDR2 from the germline V gene are SGHTA and FQGNSA. V shed 5 bases and J shed 0 bases, with 13 bases lying between them.

V is TRBV7-2 and J is TRBJ2-5, with D uncertain. Trimming cost V 5 bases and J 2 bases, with 9 bases left between them. CDR1 is SGHTA and CDR2 is FQGNSA in the germline V gene. This CDR3 is built from 13 residues. The CDR3 sequence: CASSTSRQETQYF. CDR3 nucleotides: TGTGCCAGCAGCACAAGCAGACAAGAGACCCAGTACTTC.

This sequence joins TRBV6-5 and TRBJ1-3, with 8 positions matching TRBD1. The germline V gene encodes CDR1 MNHEY and CDR2 SVGAGI. V lost 5 bases, J lost 2 bases, and 5 bases stayed unmatched. This CDR3 has 15 residues. CDR3 protein: CASSRQGNPGNTIYF. The DNA for the CDR3 is TGTGCCAGCAGTCGACAGGGGAATCCTGGAAACACCATATATTTT.

The chain recombines TRBV6-5 with TRBJ1-1, with 8 bases lining up with TRBD1. This CDR3 region has 14 residues. V lost 6 bases and J lost 0; bases outside the gene matches: 3. CDR1 and CDR2 from the germline V gene are MNHEY and SVGAGI. The CDR3 DNA follows: TGTGCCAGCAGGAGGACAGGGATGAACACTGAAGCTTTCTTT. It specifies CASRRTGMNTEAFF.

This chain uses TRBV5-1 with TRBJ2-5; D not resolved. CDR1 and CDR2 from the germline V gene are SGHRS and YFSETQ. The CDR3 loop spans 15 amino acids. V lost 1 base and J 3 bases, leaving 13 bases between the germline ends. The CDR3 is CASSLSATQEETQYF. The CDR3 coding sequence is TGCGCCAGCAGCTTGTCAGCGACACAAGAAGAGACCCAGTACTTC.